The T cell receptor beta chain described here comes from a study of shared clonotypes between healthy human individuals. The V gene lost 2 bases and the J gene lost 3 bases, with 17 bases spanning the gap. Germline V gene data show CDR1 as SGHVS and CDR2 as FQNEAQ. This CDR3 has 16 amino acids. Libraries were prepared by immunoSEQ multiplex PCR; TCRdb keeps only in-frame clonotypes and omits some of them. The top ten hold approximately 1.5% of the sample, which has about 1 million clones, roughly 80% seen once. The source of this sequence is a man aged 18 to 35 in good health. The sequenced sample was memory CD4+ T cells sorted from blood. Regarding subset: CD45RA-negative fraction. The V gene is TRBV7-8, the J gene TRBJ2-7; either TRBD1 or TRBD2 may fit D (5 bases each). The chain's CDR3 is CASSLSGTSTGYEQYF. For the CDR3, the DNA is TGTGCCAGCAGCTTATCTGGGACGTCCACGGGCTACGAGCAGTACTTC.